This TCR beta chain was sequenced for a study of T cells expressing NK-cell markers. As for the study in general: Repertoires of TCR beta were obtained from T cells sorted as CD3+CD56+NKG2C+, CD3+CD56+NKG2C- and CD3+CD56-NKG2C+. With respect to HCMV, seven of the eight sequenced donors were seropositive, and one was seronegative. Study observations and caveats: Dominant NKG2C+ clonotypes in about 6 donors made up roughly 1.0-7.0% of CD8+ T cells.

The CDR3 runs 11 residues. CDR1 is MDHEN, CDR2 SYDVKM, per germline. TCRdb reprocessed the 5' RACE reads, keeping one entry per CDR3 protein, no DNA. This listing includes around 550,000 distinct CDR3 sequences. As to this clonotype: The antigen is undetermined.

Sequencing was done on a sample of blood T cells: a sorted CD56 or NKG2C T cell subset, CD4+ or CD8+ T cells, or bulk PBMC T cells (not recorded which). V and J are TRBV28 and TRBJ1-6. This receptor was taken from a man aged 18 to 29 in good health. The CDR3 loop reads CASSIESPLHF.